The 9 T cell receptor beta chains reported below all come from one sample, sequenced in a study of shared clonotypes between healthy human individuals. TCRdb keeps only in-frame clones here, not all; method: immunoSEQ multiplex PCR. The sample includes about 980,000 clones, over 75% of them seen just once. The sample was memory CD4+ T cells sorted from blood. Subset of the sample: CD45RA-negative fraction. The receptor source for this set is a man younger than 35 in good health.

V usage is TRBV7-2 and J usage is TRBJ2-1, with TRBD2 as a possible D gene (5 bases). Per the germline V gene, CDR1 is SGHTA and CDR2 is FQGNSA. The CDR3 runs 14 residues. Trimming removed 6 bases from V and 5 bases from J, with 14 bases in between. In DNA, the CDR3 is TGTGCCAGCAGTTTCAGTGCCGGGAACAATGAGCAGTTCTTC. Translation: CASSFSAGNNEQFF.

With respect to this clone: This CDR3 is also generated by other DNA sequences in the sample. V gene TRBV9 combines with J gene TRBJ2-2; D gene uncertain. The CDR3 contains 14 residues. Germline values: CDR1 SGDLS, CDR2 YYNGEE. Trimming pared 0 bases from V and 2 bases from J, leaving 5 bases between. This CDR3 is CASSVGDNTGELFF. CDR3 DNA sequence: TGTGCCAGCAGCGTAGGGGATAACACCGGGGAGCTGTTTTTT.

As to this clone: Other nucleotide sequences from this sample produce the same CDR3. The chain recombines TRBV29-1 with TRBJ2-3; TRBD2 matches at 8 bases. The CDR3 contains 14 residues. Germline values: CDR1 SQVTM, CDR2 ANQGSEA. Trimming cost V 7 bases and J 4 bases; bases outside gene matches: 10. CDR3 protein: CSARLAGGADTQYF. DNA of the CDR3: TGCAGCGCCCGGCTGGCGGGAGGAGCAGATACGCAGTATTTT.

With regard to this clone: Germline is not matched at one junction end, which may reflect a read error. The chain carries TRBV7-7 and TRBJ2-7; D unclear. From germline, CDR1 is SSHAT and CDR2 FNYEAQ (reference sequence). The CDR3 is 15 amino acids. CDR3 nucleotides: TGTGCTAGCAGCTCCGACTCAGGTTTTTGGTACGAGCAGTACTTC. It translates to CASSSDSGFWYEQYF.

The chain recombines TRBV6-5 with TRBJ1-5; D call uncertain. Germline loops: CDR1 MNHEY, CDR2 SVGAGI. The CDR3 is made up of 13 amino acids. V was shortened by 7 bases and J by 0 bases, with 7 bases between the two germline ends. The CDR3 loop reads CASKQSSNQPQHF. The CDR3 bases are TGTGCCAGCAAACAGAGTAGCAATCAGCCCCAGCATTTT.

The chain recombines TRBV4-1 with TRBJ2-7; D perhaps matches TRBD1 (5 bases). CDR3 length equals 17 residues. V shed 1 base and J shed 0 bases, with 16 bases lying between them. Germline CDR1 reads MGHRA; CDR2 reads YSYEKL. The DNA for the CDR3 is TGCGCCAGCAGCCAAGCCCCGGCAGGGTCTCGCTCCTACGAGCAGTACTTC. This gives the protein CASSQAPAGSRSYEQYF.

This sequence joins TRBV2 and TRBJ2-5; D might be TRBD2 (7 bases). The CDR3 is made up of 15 amino acids. The V end was cut by 5 bases, the J end by 5 bases, with 18 bases between. Per the germline V gene, CDR1 is SNHLY and CDR2 is FYNNEI. The CDR3 is CASSTRGARGETQYF. As DNA, the CDR3 is TGTGCCAGCAGTACCCGGGGGGCCCGGGGGGAGACCCAGTACTTC. The whole variable domain, remainder taken from reference TRBV2 and TRBJ2-5, is EPEVTQTPSHQVTQMGQEVILRCVPISNHLYFYWYRQILGQKVEFLVSFYNNEISEKSEIFDDQFSVERPDGSNFTLKIRSTKLEDSAMYFCASSTRGARGETQYFGPGTRLLVL.

CDR3 bases: TGTGCCAGCTCACCACTACAGGAGACTAATGAAAAACTGTTTTTT. Translation gives CASSPLQETNEKLFF. This chain connects TRBV18 to TRBJ1-4; the D gene is possibly TRBD1 (5 bases). Germline V gives CDR1 KGHSH, CDR2 LQKENI. The CDR3 has 15 amino acids. V dropped 1 base and J dropped 2 bases, with 8 bases sitting between them.

This chain links TRBV30 with TRBJ2-7; TRBD1 matches at 9 bases. Germline values: CDR1 GTSNPN, CDR2 SVGIG (reference sequence). This CDR3 region has 12 residues. V shed 7 bases and J 2 bases; nucleotides not matched to a gene: 3. The CDR3 loop is CALQGAAYEQYF. The CDR3 DNA sequence: TGTGCCTTACAGGGGGCAGCCTACGAGCAGTACTTC.